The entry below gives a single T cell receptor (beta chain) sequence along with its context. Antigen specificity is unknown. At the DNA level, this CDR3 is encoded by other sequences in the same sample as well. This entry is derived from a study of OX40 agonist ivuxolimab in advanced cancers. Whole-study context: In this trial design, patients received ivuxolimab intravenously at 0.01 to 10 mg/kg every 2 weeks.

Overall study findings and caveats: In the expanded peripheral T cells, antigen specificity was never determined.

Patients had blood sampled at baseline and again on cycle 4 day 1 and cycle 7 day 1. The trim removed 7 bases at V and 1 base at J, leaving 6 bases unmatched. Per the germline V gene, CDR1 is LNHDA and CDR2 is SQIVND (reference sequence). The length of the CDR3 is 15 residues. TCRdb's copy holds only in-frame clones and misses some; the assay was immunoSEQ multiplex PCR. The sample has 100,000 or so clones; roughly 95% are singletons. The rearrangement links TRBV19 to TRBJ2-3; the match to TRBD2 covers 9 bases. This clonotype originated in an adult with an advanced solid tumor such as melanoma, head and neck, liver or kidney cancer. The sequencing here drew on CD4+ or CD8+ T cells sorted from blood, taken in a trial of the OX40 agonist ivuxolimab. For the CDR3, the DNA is TGTGCCAGTACTGACGTAGCGGGGGGCACAGATACGCAGTATTTT. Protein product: CASTDVAGGTDTQYF. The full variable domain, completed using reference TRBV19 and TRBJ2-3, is DGGITQSPKYLFRKEGQNVTLSCEQNLNHDAMYWYRQDPGQGLRLIYYSQIVNDFQKGDIAEGYSVSREKKESFPLTVTSAQKNPTAFYLCASTDVAGGTDTQYFGPGTRLTVL.